This TCR beta chain derives from a study of T-cell reconstitution after alpha-beta-depleted transplantation in children. Molecular barcoding with unique molecular identifiers was used for the TCRbeta library. Using its own MiXCR run on the PCR reads, TCRdb lists one record per CDR3 protein. The sample shows hundreds of thousands of distinct CDR3 sequences, about a sixth of them seen only once. General study points: In patients about two months after transplant, alpha-beta T cells reportedly arose from several hundred expanded graft clones. From newly produced T cells came most of the T-cell counts and diversity one year after transplant.

CDR1 and CDR2 from the germline V gene are PRHDT and FYEKMQ (reference sequence). The length of the CDR3 is 20 residues. The J segment lost 4 bases and the V segment lost 4 bases, leaving 15 bases of the junction unmatched. This clonotype appeared a single time. What it binds is unknown. The source material was PBMCs, mostly from graft donor cells, sampled 360 days after TCRalphabeta/CD19-depleted stem cell transplant. V usage is TRBV13 and J usage is TRBJ2-1; 14 bases are shared with TRBD2. The TCR sequence derives from a male patient aged 2-10 years who had a stem cell transplant for acute lymphoblastic leukemia, so the T cells may come from the graft donor. CDR3 sequence (DNA): TGTGCCAGCAGCTCCCCCCAGACTAGCGGGGGGGCCGATCGTTACAATGAGCAGTTCTTC. Translating it yields CASSSPQTSGGADRYNEQFF. Using reference TRBV13 and TRBJ2-1 for the parts outside the CDR3, the full variable domain is AAGVIQSPRHLIKEKRETATLKCYPIPRHDTVYWYQQGPGQDPQFLISFYEKMQSDKGSIPDRFSAQQFSDYHSELNMSSLELGDSALYFCASSSPQTSGGADRYNEQFFGPGTRLTVL.